The 29 T cell receptor beta chains below all came from one sample that was sequenced in a study of regulatory T cells in long-lasting Graves disease. Time point in this sample: newly diagnosed GD, antithyroid drugs for less than 3 months. Extracted RNA from PBMCs served as the source of the TCR library. Combining iRepertoire HTBI primers with Arm-PCR of CDR3 regions, the authors built TCR beta libraries. TCRdb re-called the multiplex PCR reads with MiXCR, one entry per CDR3 protein. Of about 530,000 distinct CDR3 sequences in the sample, roughly a sixth were seen once. These data also featured in a second study, about T cells in Graves' hyperthyroidism and ophthalmopathy.

This specimen consisted of peripheral blood mononuclear cells (PBMCs), obtained at new diagnosis, from a patient treated with antithyroid drugs. The receptor source for this set is a woman aged 40-65 years with Graves disease.

The sample holds many counts of this clonotype. CDR3 DNA sequence: TGTGCCAGCAGCTGGGACAGGGCATACCAGCCCCAGCATTTT. This translates into CASSWDRAYQPQHF. V usage is TRBV7-2 and J usage is TRBJ1-5, with 9 nucleotides matching TRBD1. Trimming cost V 4 bases and J 7 bases; bases outside gene matches: 5. The CDR3 extends over 14 amino acids. Germline V gives CDR1 SGHTA, CDR2 FQGNSA.

This clonotype has just a few counts. The rearrangement uses TRBV12-3 or TRBV12-4 and TRBJ1-6; D unclear. Trimming cost V 1 base and J 11 bases, with 9 bases left between them. The CDR3 is made up of 13 amino acids. The CDR3 DNA reads TGTGCCAGCAGTTTAGGATGGGCGCCACCCCTCCACTTT. Its translation: CASSLGWAPPLHF.

This clonotype was counted ten times or more. The chain carries TRBV11-3 and TRBJ2-3, with 14 bases fitting TRBD2. In germline, CDR1 is SGHNT, CDR2 YENEEA. The CDR3 spans 18 residues. Unmatched junction bases numbered 13, after V lost 5 bases and J lost 6 bases. The CDR3 region is CASSRGLAGGLSADTQYF. DNA of the CDR3: TGTGCCAGCAGCAGAGGACTAGCGGGGGGCCTATCCGCGGATACGCAGTATTTT.

This clonotype has ten or more counts. This chain uses TRBV7-3 with TRBJ1-6, with D hard to call. V lost 3 bases and J 7 bases, leaving 10 bases between the germline ends. The CDR3 totals 14 residues. Per germline, CDR1 SGHTA and CDR2 FQGTGA. The CDR3 DNA reads TGTGCCAGCAGCTTCGGATCGGGGAATTCACCCCTCCACTTT. As protein: CASSFGSGNSPLHF.

This clonotype was picked up a small number of times. The rearrangement links TRBV7-3 to TRBJ1-1, with a tentative D call TRBD1 (6 bases). Trimming left V 5 bases short and J 4 bases short, with 14 bases between. The CDR3 sequence is 14 residues long. CDR1 SGHTA and CDR2 FQGTGA come from the germline V gene. The CDR3: CASSPTGAGTEAFF. The CDR3 DNA follows: TGTGCCAGCAGCCCGACGGGGGCAGGCACTGAAGCTTTCTTT.

V and J are TRBV7-2 and TRBJ2-1, with TRBD2 matching over 8 bases. The germline V gene encodes CDR1 SGHTA and CDR2 FQGNSA. Trimming at V came to 1 base and at J to 10 bases, leaving 12 bases not matched to a gene. CDR3 length: 16 amino acids. The CDR3 loop is CASSLVNPGGGKEQFF. As DNA, the CDR3 is TGTGCCAGCAGCTTAGTAAATCCGGGGGGGGGAAAAGAGCAGTTCTTC.

This clonotype was recorded at least ten times. Written as DNA, the CDR3 is TGTGCCAGCAGTTCCGGGACGCTCCCGGGTAGAGAAAAACTGTTTTTT. Translated, it gives CASSSGTLPGREKLFF. This sequence joins TRBV27 and TRBJ1-4; perhaps TRBD1 as D (5 bases). CDR1 and CDR2 (germline): MNHEY, SMNVEV (reference sequence). V was clipped by 4 bases and J by 8 bases, with 20 bases between them. This CDR3 has 16 amino acids. The whole variable domain, filled in from reference TRBV27 and TRBJ1-4, reads EAQVTQNPRYLITVTGKKLTVTCSQNMNHEYMSWYRQDPGLGLRQIYYSMNVEVTDKGDVPEGYKVSRKEKRNFPLILESPSPNQTSLYFCASSSGTLPGREKLFFGSGTQLSVL.

This clonotype was seen more than once but under ten times. The chain employs TRBV11-2 and TRBJ2-7, with D unresolved. Germline V CDR1 and CDR2: SGHAT, FQNNGV. The V and J ends lost 2 bases and 3 bases respectively, with 14 bases between them. CDR3 length: 15 residues. The CDR3 region is CASSLRVSHYYEQYF. In nucleotides, the CDR3 is TGTGCCAGCAGCTTAAGGGTTTCCCACTACTACGAGCAGTACTTC.

This clonotype showed up many times. The V call is TRBV6-1, the J call TRBJ1-5; no clear D gene. Trimming removed 2 bases from V and 7 bases from J, with 12 bases in between. The CDR3 length is 14 residues. Looked up from germline, CDR1 is MNHNS and CDR2 is SASEGT. The CDR3 coding sequence is TGTGCCAGCAGTGAATCAAGGGCCGGACAGCCCCAGCATTTT. Encoded protein: CASSESRAGQPQHF.

There are many counts of this clonotype. V gene TRBV12-3 or TRBV12-4 combines with J gene TRBJ1-1; tentatively, D is TRBD1 (5 bases). The CDR3 runs 13 residues. V lost 5 bases and J 7 bases, leaving 14 bases between the germline ends. The DNA of the CDR3 is TGTGCCAGCAGTCCGGGACGGGTGGGTGAAGCTTTCTTT. Its translation is CASSPGRVGEAFF.

In its sample, this clonotype was seen many times. The chain combines TRBV12-3 or TRBV12-4 with TRBJ2-3; tentative D call: TRBD1 (6 bases). This CDR3 has 15 residues. Trimming removed 6 bases from V and 5 bases from J, with 18 bases in between. The CDR3: CASRPGQILGDTQYF. In nucleotides, the CDR3 is TGTGCCAGCAGACCGGGACAAATCCTCGGAGATACGCAGTATTTT.

This clonotype appeared many times. CDR3 amino acids: CASSEVTRGSPLHF. The CDR3 DNA reads as TGTGCCAGCAGTGAAGTGACCCGAGGTTCACCCCTCCACTTT. The chain carries TRBV2 and TRBJ1-6; D is undetermined. Trimming removed 1 base from V and 9 bases from J, with 10 bases in between. This CDR3 comprises 14 residues. CDR1 and CDR2 from the germline V gene are SNHLY and FYNNEI.

This chain connects TRBV11-3 to TRBJ2-1; TRBD2 matches 12 bases. Germline assignment: CDR1 SGHNT and CDR2 YENEEA. V shed 1 base, J shed 0 bases, and the junction held 4 bases outside the gene matches. This CDR3 is built from 18 residues. The CDR3 loop reads CASSLGLAGDRSYNEQFF. The CDR3, as DNA: TGTGCCAGCAGCTTAGGACTAGCGGGGGACCGCTCCTACAATGAGCAGTTCTTC. The whole variable domain, filled in from reference TRBV11-3 and TRBJ2-1, reads EAGVVQSPRYKIIEKKQPVAFWCNPISGHNTLYWYLQNLGQGPELLIRYENEEAVDDSQLPKDRFSAERLKGVDSTLKIQPAELGDSAVYLCASSLGLAGDRSYNEQFFGPGTRLTVL.

This clonotype was found once. A much larger clone differs from this one at a single base, so this may be a read error. V and J are TRBV6-2 or TRBV6-3 and TRBJ1-5; the D gene is possibly TRBD1 (5 bases). In germline, CDR1 is MNHEY, CDR2 SVGEGT. This CDR3 comprises 13 residues. Trimming took 8 bases from V and 8 from J, leaving 16 bases between them. The CDR3: CASESHRGEPQHF. CDR3 DNA sequence: TGTGCCAGCGAGTCACATAGGGGTGAGCCCCAGCATTTT.

The chain has TRBV13 and TRBJ2-1, with D tentatively TRBD1 (6 bases). Trimming took 2 bases from V and 12 from J, leaving 11 bases between them. The germline V gene encodes CDR1 PRHDT and CDR2 FYEKMQ (reference sequence). CDR3 length: 12 amino acids. For the CDR3, the DNA is TGTGCCAGCAGCTTACTTGGGGGCGGGCAGTTCTTC. Encoded protein: CASSLLGGGQFF. Using reference TRBV13 and TRBJ2-1 for the parts outside the CDR3, the full variable domain is AAGVIQSPRHLIKEKRETATLKCYPIPRHDTVYWYQQGPGQDPQFLISFYEKMQSDKGSIPDRFSAQQFSDYHSELNMSSLELGDSALYFCASSLLGGGQFFGPGTRLTVL.

In this sample, this clonotype turned up many times. This chain joins TRBV10-3 and TRBJ1-1; no clear D. The CDR3 consists of 13 residues. Trimming stripped 7 bases from V and 0 bases from J, with 9 bases between. Germline lookup yields CDR1 ENHRY and CDR2 SYGVKD. The CDR3 sequence: CAIKGGMNTEAFF. For the CDR3, the DNA is TGTGCCATCAAGGGCGGAATGAACACTGAAGCTTTCTTT.

This clonotype occurred a few times. The rearrangement joins TRBV4-1 to TRBJ1-4; D is possibly TRBD1 (5 bases). In germline, CDR1 is MGHRA, CDR2 YSYEKL. This CDR3 is 15 amino acids long. The V end lost 1 base, the J end lost 8 bases, and 14 bases lay between the germline ends. The CDR3, as DNA: TGCGCCAGCAGCCAAGTTCAGGGTGGGCAGGAAAAACTGTTTTTT. Its translation: CASSQVQGGQEKLFF.

This clonotype was picked up many times. V and J are TRBV12-3 or TRBV12-4 and TRBJ1-4; 7 bases align to TRBD1. This CDR3 is built from 14 residues. Unmatched junction bases numbered 5, after V lost 6 bases and J lost 4 bases. This chain's CDR3 is CASRIQGINEKLFF. The CDR3 DNA follows: TGTGCCAGCAGGATACAGGGGATTAATGAAAAACTGTTTTTT.

The V and J genes are TRBV5-1 and TRBJ1-2, with 9 bases aligning to TRBD1. Germline values: CDR1 SGHRS, CDR2 YFSETQ. The V segment lost 0 bases and the J segment 4 bases; nucleotides outside the gene matches: 4. This CDR3 comprises 15 residues. The CDR3 is CASSLGHRGLYGYTF. CDR3 sequence (DNA): TGCGCCAGCAGCTTGGGACACAGGGGGCTCTATGGCTACACCTTC.

This clonotype was seen a handful of times. The chain recombines TRBV5-4 with TRBJ1-2, with D maybe TRBD1 (5 bases). Germline CDR1 SGHNT, CDR2 YYREEE (reference sequence). This CDR3 is built from 14 residues. V gave up 2 bases and J gave up 4 bases, with 12 bases separating them. CDR3 in amino acids: CASSFLLGTYGYTF. The CDR3 DNA reads TGTGCCAGCAGCTTTTTATTGGGGACCTATGGCTACACCTTC. Together with reference TRBV5-4 and TRBJ1-2, the CDR3 gives the full variable domain: ETGVTQSPTHLIKTRGQQVTLRCSSQSGHNTVSWYQQALGQGPQFIFQYYREEENGRGNFPPRFSGLQFPNYSSELNVNALELDDSALYLCASSFLLGTYGYTFGSGTRLTVV.

The chain uses TRBV20-1 and TRBJ2-2; D is unresolved. CDR3 length: 13 amino acids. In germline, CDR1 is DFQATT, CDR2 SNEGSKA (reference sequence). The ends were cut back, 5 bases at V and 3 bases at J, with 10 bases in the middle. CDR3 nucleotide sequence: TGCAGTGCTGTACCCCCGGACACCGGGGAGCTGTTTTTT. Protein: CSAVPPDTGELFF.

This clonotype was seen at least ten times. The chain employs TRBV12-3 or TRBV12-4 and TRBJ2-3, with TRBD1 matching 9 bases. J lost 5 bases, V lost 5 bases, and 8 bases had no gene match. The CDR3 has 15 amino acids. CDR3 DNA: TGTGCCAGCAGTCACGGACAGGGGACGGGAGATACGCAGTATTTT. Protein sequence: CASSHGQGTGDTQYF.

Many counts were recorded for this clonotype. V usage is TRBV18 and J usage is TRBJ2-1; perhaps TRBD2 as D (5 bases). The length of the CDR3 is 11 residues. Trimming took 6 bases from V and 6 from J, leaving 6 bases between them. Germline lookup yields CDR1 KGHSH and CDR2 LQKENI. The CDR3 loop reads CASSRANEQFF. The CDR3 DNA reads as TGTGCCAGCTCGCGGGCCAATGAGCAGTTCTTC.

This clonotype showed up many times. This rearrangement joins TRBV3-1 to TRBJ1-1; D remains unclear. The CDR3 runs to 12 residues. Trimming took 3 bases from V and 4 from J, leaving 6 bases between them. Per the germline V gene, CDR1 is LGHDT and CDR2 is YNNKEL (reference sequence). This CDR3 is CASSHLGTEAFF. DNA for the CDR3: TGTGCCAGCAGCCACCTAGGCACTGAAGCTTTCTTT.

V usage is TRBV19 and J usage is TRBJ2-1; 10 nucleotides align to TRBD2. V gave up 4 bases and J gave up 10 bases; unmatched junction bases: 7. The germline V gene has CDR1 LNHDA and CDR2 SQIVND (reference sequence). The CDR3 spans 14 residues. The CDR3 here is CASSRELAGYEQFF. For the CDR3, the DNA is TGTGCCAGTAGTAGGGAACTAGCGGGGTACGAGCAGTTCTTC.

This clonotype was seen ten or more times. The chain carries TRBV6-1 and TRBJ1-5, with D tentatively TRBD1 (6 bases). The CDR3 is made up of 16 amino acids. Between the trimmed V and J ends, which lost 7 bases and 2 bases, there was a span of 18 bases. Germline-derived CDR1 and CDR2 are MNHNS and SASEGT. CDR3 protein: CASTRRGGEGNQPQHF. CDR3 DNA: TGTGCCAGCACCCGAAGGGGGGGGGAAGGCAATCAGCCCCAGCATTTT.

The rearrangement joins TRBV27 to TRBJ1-2; D remains unclear. Trimming left V 5 bases short and J 8 bases short, with 30 bases between. The CDR3 length is 18 residues. Germline V gene sequence: CDR1 MNHEY, CDR2 SMNVEV (reference sequence). DNA of the CDR3: TGTGCCAGCAGTCCGACCCGGGTTGGCACGACTGAGTTTCAAGGCTACACCTTC. As protein: CASSPTRVGTTEFQGYTF.

This clonotype was observed a handful of times. This chain connects TRBV6-1 to TRBJ1-6; the D gene is possibly TRBD1 (5 bases). Germline CDR1 is MNHNS and CDR2 is SASEGT. CDR3 size: 20 residues. The ends were cut back, 2 bases at V and 5 bases at J, with 25 bases in the middle. For the CDR3, the DNA is TGTGCCAGCAGTGAATTCCTACCGGGACGCCAGGGAGGGAATAATTCACCCCTCCACTTT. Amino acid sequence: CASSEFLPGRQGGNNSPLHF.

This clonotype was seen ten or more times. This rearrangement joins TRBV12-3 or TRBV12-4 to TRBJ1-6, with D unresolved. The V and J ends lost 2 bases and 9 bases respectively, with 5 bases between them. This CDR3 has 12 residues. CDR3 amino acids: CASSLYASPLHF. CDR3 DNA sequence: TGTGCCAGCAGTTTATACGCTTCACCCCTCCACTTT.